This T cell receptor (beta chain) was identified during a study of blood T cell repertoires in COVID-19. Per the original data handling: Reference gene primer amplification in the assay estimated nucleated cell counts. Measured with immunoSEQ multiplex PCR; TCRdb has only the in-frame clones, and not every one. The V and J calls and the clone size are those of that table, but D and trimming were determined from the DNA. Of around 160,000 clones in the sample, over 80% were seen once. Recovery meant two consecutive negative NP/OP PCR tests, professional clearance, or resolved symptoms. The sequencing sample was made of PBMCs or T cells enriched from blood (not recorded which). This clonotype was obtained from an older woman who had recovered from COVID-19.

The CDR3 loop is CASSEGGTLRSGNTIYF. The CDR3 bases are TGTGCCAGCAGTGAGGGGGGGACCCTTCGCTCTGGAAACACCATATATTTT. V gene TRBV2 combines with J gene TRBJ1-3, with D possibly being TRBD1 (5 bases). V was trimmed by 3 bases and J by 0 bases, leaving 15 bases between them. Germline V lookup: CDR1 SNHLY, CDR2 FYNNEI. CDR3 length: 17 residues.